These 2 T cell receptor beta chains were all obtained from the same sample, sequenced in a study of cytomegalovirus exposure and HLA in healthy donors. A multiplex PCR was run with 60 Vbeta primers and 13 Jbeta primers. Measured with immunoSEQ multiplex PCR; TCRdb has only the in-frame clones, and not every one. The sample holds approximately 150,000 clones, roughly two thirds seen once. The sample comprised PBMCs. All receptors come from a woman aged 18 to 35 in good health and CMV-seropositive.

The V and J genes are TRBV4-3 and TRBJ1-1; D perhaps matches TRBD1 (6 bases). CDR1 is LGHNA and CDR2 is YSLEER in the germline V gene. The CDR3 is 14 amino acids. Trimming shortened V by 0 bases and J by 4 bases, and 9 bases separated the two germline ends. The CDR3 sequence: CASSQEDRATEAFF. CDR3 coding DNA: TGCGCCAGCAGCCAAGAGGACAGAGCCACTGAAGCTTTCTTT.

The J gene is TRBJ1-3, the V gene TRBV5-1; 8 bases agree with TRBD1. V lost 4 bases and J lost 0; bases outside the gene matches: 9. This CDR3 is 17 amino acids long. Germline V gives CDR1 SGHRS, CDR2 YFSETQ. The CDR3 is CASSVDRDLNSGNTIYF. CDR3 in DNA: TGCGCCAGCAGCGTGGACAGGGACCTCAACTCTGGAAACACCATATATTTT.